The 10 T cell receptor beta chains below were found in one sample sequenced in a study of blood T cell repertoires in COVID-19. Clones were sequenced by immunoSEQ multiplex PCR, and TCRdb holds only the in-frame ones, with some missing. The sample lists tens of thousands of clones, more than 70% seen once, with around an eighth in the top ten. Specimen: peripheral blood. These receptors came from a human donor in a cohort sampled during active COVID-19.

The J gene is TRBJ2-7, the V gene TRBV6-5; 9 bases line up with TRBD1. The V gene's germline CDR1 is MNHEY and CDR2 SVGAGI. V lost 5 bases to trimming and J lost 2 bases; unmatched junction nucleotides: 4. The CDR3 contains 14 residues. The CDR3 region has the DNA TGTGCCAGCAGTATTCACAGGGGGCCCTACGAGCAGTACTTC. Translation gives CASSIHRGPYEQYF.

The genes are TRBV10-3 and TRBJ2-1; D is perhaps TRBD2 (5 bases). Between the trimmed V and J ends, which lost 7 bases and 1 base, there was a span of 11 bases. This CDR3 has 14 amino acids. Germline V CDR1 and CDR2: ENHRY, SYGVKD. This CDR3 is CAIKGLPSYNEQFF. CDR3 nucleotide sequence: TGTGCCATCAAAGGACTGCCATCCTACAATGAGCAGTTCTTC.

The rearrangement joins TRBV29-1 to TRBJ2-2; a weak D match, TRBD1 (6 bases). The V end was cut by 7 bases, the J end by 6 bases, with 18 bases between. The CDR3 is made up of 14 amino acids. Germline loops: CDR1 SQVTM, CDR2 ANQGSEA. The CDR3 nucleotides read TGCAGCGCTACCAGAGGACAGTTCGCCGGGGAGCTGTTTTTT. Its protein is CSATRGQFAGELFF.

The chain recombines TRBV12-2 with TRBJ2-2; the table's D call of TRBD2 was not tested on the DNA. TRBV12-2 is reported as a pseudogene. The CDR3 sequence is 17 residues long. The CDR3 sequence is CASRFLPGRCYTGELFF. As DNA, the CDR3 is TGTGCAAGTCGCTTCCTTCCGGGGAGATGCTACACCGGGGAGCTGTTTTTT.

The J gene is TRBJ2-1, the V gene TRBV30, with D tentatively TRBD2 (5 bases). Germline V CDR1 and CDR2: GTSNPN, SVGIG (reference sequence). Trimming pared 5 bases from V and 4 bases from J, leaving 9 bases between. CDR3 length: 12 amino acids. This chain's CDR3 is CAWAPGYNEQFF. The CDR3, as DNA: TGTGCCTGGGCCCCGGGGTACAATGAGCAGTTCTTC.

The chain carries TRBV2 and TRBJ2-7, with D maybe TRBD1 (5 bases). Looked up from germline, CDR1 is SNHLY and CDR2 is FYNNEI. This CDR3 has 13 amino acids. The ends were cut back, 0 bases at V and 11 bases at J, with 14 bases in the middle. CDR3 loop: CASSEALRTHKYF. DNA of the CDR3: TGTGCCAGCAGTGAAGCGCTACGGACACATAAGTACTTC.

The chain employs TRBV29-1 and TRBJ2-5; 16 nucleotides align to TRBD2. The CDR3 covers 18 residues. From germline, CDR1 is SQVTM and CDR2 ANQGSEA. J was trimmed by 2 bases and V by 6 bases; bases with no gene match: 12. CDR3 coding DNA: TGCAGCGTGGCCGGGACTAGCGGGGGGGAGAACCGACAAGAGACCCAGTACTTC. It codes for CSVAGTSGGENRQETQYF.

V and J are TRBV6-5 and TRBJ1-1, with D maybe TRBD1 (6 bases). The CDR3 runs to 13 residues. The germline gives CDR1 MNHEY, CDR2 SVGAGI. V dropped 6 bases and J dropped 4 bases, with 12 bases sitting between them. The CDR3 DNA reads TGTGCCAGCAGCAATCAGGGGTTCACTGAAGCTTTCTTT. Translation: CASSNQGFTEAFF.

This chain joins TRBV3-1 (or the pseudogene TRBV3-2) and TRBJ1-2; 7 bases line up with TRBD1. Germline CDR1 and CDR2: LGHDT and YNNKEL (reference sequence). This CDR3 is 16 amino acids long. Trimming took 0 bases from V and 8 from J; bases not matched to a gene: 12. CDR3 sequence: CASSQDSQDRWRGYTF. The CDR3 nucleotides are TGTGCCAGCAGCCAAGATTCCCAGGACAGGTGGCGGGGCTACACCTTC.

V and J are TRBV11-2 and TRBJ1-6, with 7 bases fitting TRBD1. There are 14 residues in the CDR3. Trimming took 4 bases from V and 8 from J; bases not matched to a gene: 5. In germline, CDR1 is SGHAT, CDR2 FQNNGV. The CDR3 sequence: CASSWGQPYSPLHF. DNA of the CDR3: TGTGCCAGCAGCTGGGGACAGCCCTATTCACCCCTCCACTTT.